Listed below are T cell receptor beta chains from one sample, sequenced in a study of CD8+ T cells in alopecia areata. Only in-frame clones appear in the TCRdb table, and some are missing; sequencing was by immunoSEQ multiplex PCR. The sample carries around 20,000 clones, 60% to 70% recorded once. The sequenced material came from CD4+ Tregs sorted from blood. These TCRs come from a human donor with alopecia areata. Each CDR3 is given with its conserved first and last residue. Each record gives: D gene, clone size, V gene, J gene, CDR3 DNA, CDR3 protein. The D gene is left open where the match is weak. Not all rows give a size; the values are once, few, many and, for expanded clones, a class.

-,-,TRBV18,TRBJ2-5,TGTGCCAGCTCACCTAGGACTCGGCAAGAGACCCAGTACTTC,CASSPRTRQETQYF
TRBD2,-,TRBV6-6,TRBJ2-3,TGTGCCAGCAGTTACTCCTTAGCGGGAGGGGCAGATACGCAGTATTTT,CASSYSLAGGADTQYF
TRBD2,-,TRBV5-1,TRBJ2-3,TGCGCCAGCGGTCCCCTAGCGGCGCTCACAGATACGCAGTATTTT,CASGPLAALTDTQYF
TRBD1,-,TRBV29-1,TRBJ1-2,TGCAGCGTTGGGGGGACAGACCTGAGCTACACCTTC,CSVGGTDLSYTF
TRBD1,-,TRBV2,TRBJ2-2,TGTGCCAGCAGTCGACAGGGTGGGGACACCGGGGAGCTGTTTTTT,CASSRQGGDTGELFF
-,-,TRBV7-9,TRBJ1-4,TGTGCCAGCAGCTTAGGGGGGGTCCCAGAAAAACTGTTTTTT,CASSLGGVPEKLFF
TRBD1,-,TRBV10-3,TRBJ1-1,TGTGCCATCAGTGACAGGGGGACAGGGACTGAAGCTTTCTTT,CAISDRGTGTEAFF
-,-,TRBV9,TRBJ2-7,TGTGCCAGCAGCGTAGCAGGGAACCCCTACGAGCAGTACTTC,CASSVAGNPYEQYF
TRBD2,-,TRBV5-4,TRBJ2-5,TGTGCCAGCAGCCCCGGAAGTGGGGGGGTAGAGACCCAGTACTTC,CASSPGSGGVETQYF
TRBD2,-,TRBV28,TRBJ2-7,TGTGCCAGCACCCTAGGGGAGGGTAGGAGGAGCCATTCCTACGAGCAGTACTTC,CASTLGEGRRSHSYEQYF
-,-,TRBV7-9,TRBJ2-1,TGTGCCAGCAGCCTCCCGTGGGGCAATGAGCAGTTCTTC,CASSLPWGNEQFF
-,few,TRBV7-9,TRBJ2-5,TGTGCCAGCAGCTTAGGAAGGGGGTTTGAGACCCAGTACTTC,CASSLGRGFETQYF
TRBD2,-,TRBV9,TRBJ2-2,TGTGCCAGCAGCGTAGGAGGAAGCGGGAGGGCCTATACCGGGGAGCTGTTTTTT,CASSVGGSGRAYTGELFF
-,medium-sized,TRBV18,TRBJ1-1,TGTGCCAGCTCACCAACGGTGAACACTGAAGCTTTCTTT,CASSPTVNTEAFF
-,-,TRBV28,TRBJ1-3,TGTGCCAGCAGTCCCCCCGGGGATGGAAACACCATATATTTT,CASSPPGDGNTIYF
-,-,TRBV2,TRBJ2-5,TGTGCCAGCAGCGAACAGGGTTTGGAGACCCAGTACTTC,CASSEQGLETQYF
-,-,TRBV4-2,TRBJ1-1,TGTGCCAGCAGCCGGGGGCTTGACGAAGCTTTCTTT,CASSRGLDEAFF
-,few,TRBV29-1,TRBJ2-4,TGCAGCGTTGAAGGGGGGGACATTCAGTACTTC,CSVEGGDIQYF
TRBD2,once,TRBV5-1,TRBJ2-3,TGCGCCAGCAGCTTAATAGCGGGGGGCACAGATACGCAGTATTTT,CASSLIAGGTDTQYF
TRBD1,-,TRBV7-2,TRBJ1-6,TGTGCCAGCAGCCAAAGGACAGGGGTGCTTATCTATAATTCACCCCTCCACTTT,CASSQRTGVLIYNSPLHF
-,-,TRBV21-1,TRBJ1-5,TGTGCCAGCAGCAAAGCAAGAACACGGATCAATCATGATGCACTGTGTAGCAATCAGCCCCAGCATTTT,CASSKARTRINHDALCSNQPQHF
-,-,TRBV7-6,TRBJ2-6,TGTGCCAGCCAAAAGAACTCTGGGGCCAACGTCCTGACTTTC,CASQKNSGANVLTF
-,-,TRBV27,TRBJ1-6,TGTGCCAGCAGTTTTCTACAGCCTAATTCACCCCTCCACTTT,CASSFLQPNSPLHF
-,-,TRBV4-2,TRBJ2-1,TGTGCCAGCAGCTGGGGGATCGACAATGAGCAGTTCTTC,CASSWGIDNEQFF
-,-,TRBV28,TRBJ2-1,TGTGCCAGCAGTTTAGTCCAGCAGCGGCCTCAGAATGAGCAGTTCTTC,CASSLVQQRPQNEQFF
TRBD1,once,TRBV13,TRBJ2-5,TGTGCCAGCAGCTCCCAAGGGGGACAGGGAACGTCCCAGTACTTC,CASSSQGGQGTSQYF
TRBD1,-,TRBV27,TRBJ1-4,TGTGCCAGCCGGGACAGGGTAAATGAAAAACTGTTTTTT,CASRDRVNEKLFF
-,-,TRBV28,TRBJ1-5,TGTGCCAGCAGTAGGCTGACAGGATGGGGGAGCAATCAGCCCCAGCATTTT,CASSRLTGWGSNQPQHF
-,-,TRBV29-1,TRBJ1-2,TGCAGCGTGGGGGAGGACTATGGCTACACCTTC,CSVGEDYGYTF
-,-,TRBV28,TRBJ2-1,TGTGCCAGCAGTTTATACCGACAGGGGAGGGGGAATGAGCAGTTCTTC,CASSLYRQGRGNEQFF
TRBD1,-,TRBV11-2,TRBJ2-7,TGTGCCAGCAGCGCCGGGACAGTAGCTATACCGACCTACGAGCAGTACTTC,CASSAGTVAIPTYEQYF
TRBD1,-,TRBV5-1,TRBJ1-1,TGCGCCAGCAGCCTGGGACAGGCTAACACTGAAGCTTTCTTT,CASSLGQANTEAFF
-,-,TRBV7-9,TRBJ2-3,TGTGCCAGCAGCTTAAGGGGGGTCGATACGCAGTATTTT,CASSLRGVDTQYF
TRBD1,-,TRBV28,TRBJ2-1,TGTGCCAGCAGCTCCGGAGGGACAGGGGGCGCCCACAATGAGCAGTTCTTC,CASSSGGTGGAHNEQFF
TRBD2,once,TRBV4-1,TRBJ2-3,TGCGCCAGCAGCCACCAACTAGCGGGAGGCTCCGGGCCCAGGGATACGCAGTATTTT,CASSHQLAGGSGPRDTQYF
-,-,TRBV7-9,TRBJ2-1,TGTGCCAGCAGCCAGAAAGGGGGGACCGTGGGGTGGGAGCAGTTCTTC,CASSQKGGTVGWEQFF
-,-,TRBV19,TRBJ2-6,TGTGCCAGTAGTATCGACGGAAACTCTGGGGCCAACGTCCTGACTTTC,CASSIDGNSGANVLTF
-,few,TRBV11-2,TRBJ2-3,TGTGCCAGCAGCTTGGTCCTCACAGATACGCAGTATTTT,CASSLVLTDTQYF
-,-,TRBV5-1,TRBJ2-7,TGCGCCAGCAGCATGGGTAGACAGGCCTACGAGCAGTACTTC,CASSMGRQAYEQYF
-,few,TRBV29-1,TRBJ2-2,TGCAGCGTTGGCCGCGGGACAAGGGAGCTGTTTTTT,CSVGRGTRELFF
-,-,TRBV7-9,TRBJ2-1,TGTGCCAGCAGACTACCAACACCATACAATGAGCAGTTCTTC,CASRLPTPYNEQFF
-,-,TRBV20-1,TRBJ2-5,TGCAGTGCTAGAAGGGTGGAGACCCAGTACTTC,CSARRVETQYF
TRBD2,-,TRBV13,TRBJ2-3,TGTGCCAGCAATAGCGGGGCCACAGATACGCAGTATTTT,CASNSGATDTQYF
-,few,TRBV28,TRBJ2-4,TGTGCCAGCAGCCCCTTAAAAGGGTCCGCAGGGATACTAGCCAAAAACATTCAGTACTTC,CASSPLKGSAGILAKNIQYF
-,-,TRBV21-1,TRBJ2-7,TGTGCCAGCAGTAAACGGGGCCGGGCCAGGGAGCAGTACTTC,CASSKRGRAREQYF
-,-,TRBV2,TRBJ2-2,TGTGCCAGCAGCGGCGTCTCGAACACCGGGGAGCTGTTTTTT,CASSGVSNTGELFF